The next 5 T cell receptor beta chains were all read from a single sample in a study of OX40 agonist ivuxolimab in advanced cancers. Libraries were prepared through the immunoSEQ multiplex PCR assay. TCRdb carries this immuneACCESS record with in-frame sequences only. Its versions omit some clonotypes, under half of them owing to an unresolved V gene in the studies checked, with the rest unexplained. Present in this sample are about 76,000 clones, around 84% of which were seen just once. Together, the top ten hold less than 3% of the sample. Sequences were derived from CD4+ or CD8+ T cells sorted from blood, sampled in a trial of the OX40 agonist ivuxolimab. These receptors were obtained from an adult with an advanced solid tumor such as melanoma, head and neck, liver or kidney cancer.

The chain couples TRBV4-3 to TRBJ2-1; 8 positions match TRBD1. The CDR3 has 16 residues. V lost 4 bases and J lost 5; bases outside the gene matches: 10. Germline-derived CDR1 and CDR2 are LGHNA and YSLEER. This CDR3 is CASSPQGALSDNEQFF. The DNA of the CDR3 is TGCGCCAGCAGCCCCCAGGGGGCCTTGTCCGACAATGAGCAGTTCTTC.

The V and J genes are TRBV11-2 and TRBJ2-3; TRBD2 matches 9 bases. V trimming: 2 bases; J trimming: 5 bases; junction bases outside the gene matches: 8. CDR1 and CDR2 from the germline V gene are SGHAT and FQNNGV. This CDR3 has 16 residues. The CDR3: CASSLFSGGQGDTQYF. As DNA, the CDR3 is TGTGCCAGCAGCTTATTCAGCGGGGGGCAAGGAGATACGCAGTATTTT. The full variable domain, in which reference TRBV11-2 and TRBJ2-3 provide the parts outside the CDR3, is EAGVAQSPRYKIIEKRQSVAFWCNPISGHATLYWYQQILGQGPKLLIQFQNNGVVDDSQLPKDRFSAERLKGVDSTLKIQPAKLEDSAVYLCASSLFSGGQGDTQYFGPGTRLTVL.

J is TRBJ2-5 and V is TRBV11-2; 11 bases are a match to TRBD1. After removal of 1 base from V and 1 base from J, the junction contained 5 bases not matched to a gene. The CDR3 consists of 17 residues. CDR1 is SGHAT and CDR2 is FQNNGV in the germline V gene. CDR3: CASSLGWDRGIQETQYF. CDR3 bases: TGTGCCAGCAGCTTAGGCTGGGACAGGGGGATCCAAGAGACCCAGTACTTC.

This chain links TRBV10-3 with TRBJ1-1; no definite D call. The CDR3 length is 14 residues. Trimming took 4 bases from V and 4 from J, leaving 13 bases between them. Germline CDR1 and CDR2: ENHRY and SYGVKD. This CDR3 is CAISVSRDTTEAFF. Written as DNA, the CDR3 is TGTGCCATCAGTGTATCAAGGGATACCACTGAAGCTTTCTTT.

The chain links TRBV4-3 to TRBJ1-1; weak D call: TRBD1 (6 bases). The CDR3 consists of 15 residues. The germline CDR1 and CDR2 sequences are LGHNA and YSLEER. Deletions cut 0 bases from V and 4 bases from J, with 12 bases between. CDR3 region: CASSQDMDRVTEAFF. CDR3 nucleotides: TGCGCCAGCAGCCAAGATATGGACAGAGTCACTGAAGCTTTCTTT.